What follows are 11 T cell receptor beta chains derived from one specimen sequenced in a study of shared clonotypes between healthy human individuals. Repertoires were generated with immunoSEQ multiplex PCR, while TCRdb's copy carries only in-frame clones and drops some. The data contain about 1.1 million clones, 60% to 85% of them singletons. The sequenced sample was memory CD4+ T cells from PBMCs. The subset was: CD45RA-negative fraction. The receptors stem from a man younger than 30 in good health. Some clones in this sample may be carry-over from other donors' samples.

This clone is a singleton in its sample. The chain employs TRBV6-1 and TRBJ1-2, with TRBD1 matching 12 bases. The germline V gene has CDR1 MNHNS and CDR2 SASEGT. The length of the CDR3 is 16 residues. V trimming: 0 bases; J trimming: 4 bases; junction bases outside the gene matches: 3. The CDR3, as DNA: TGTGCCAGCAGTGAAGCCTGGGACAGGGGGCTCTATGGCTACACCTTC. Translation gives CASSEAWDRGLYGYTF.

The chain couples TRBV29-1 to TRBJ1-2; D is ambiguous. CDR1 is SQVTM, CDR2 ANQGSEA, per germline. V lost 0 bases and J lost 6, with 8 bases in between. This CDR3 has 12 residues. The CDR3 reads CSVEDRVHGYTF. In DNA form, the CDR3 reads TGCAGCGTTGAAGATCGGGTCCATGGCTACACCTTC.

About this clone: Other DNA sequences in the same sample also yield this CDR3. The V gene is TRBV5-1, the J gene TRBJ1-1; no definite D call. Germline CDR1 reads SGHRS; CDR2 reads YFSETQ. The CDR3 has 13 residues. Trimming removed 0 bases from V and 1 base from J, with 4 bases in between. CDR3 residues: CASSLVSNTEAFF. DNA of the CDR3: TGCGCCAGCAGCTTGGTGTCGAACACTGAAGCTTTCTTT.

The genes are TRBV11-3 and TRBJ2-5, with 7 bases fitting TRBD1. Germline V CDR1 and CDR2: SGHNT, YENEEA. The CDR3 sequence is 12 residues long. Trimming at V came to 5 bases and at J to 5 bases, leaving 2 bases not matched to a gene. The CDR3 DNA is TGTGCCAGCAGCACAGGGGAGGAGACCCAGTACTTC. Amino acid sequence: CASSTGEETQYF.

The chain combines TRBV10-3 with TRBJ1-5; a weak D match, TRBD1 (5 bases). Trimming shortened V by 4 bases and J by 9 bases, and 13 bases separated the two germline ends. The CDR3 totals 13 residues. Germline V gene lookup returns CDR1 ENHRY and CDR2 SYGVKD. CDR3 sequence (DNA): TGTGCCATCAGTGGGGACCTTCGAAGGCCCCAGCATTTT. As protein: CAISGDLRRPQHF.

The chain recombines TRBV29-1 with TRBJ2-3; 12 positions match TRBD2. Trimming cost V 1 base and J 0 bases; bases outside gene matches: 8. This CDR3 has 18 residues. CDR1 SQVTM and CDR2 ANQGSEA come from the germline V gene. As DNA, the CDR3 is TGCAGCGTTGAAGTGGGGACTAGCGGGCCCTCTAGCACAGATACGCAGTATTTT. It codes for CSVEVGTSGPSSTDTQYF.

In regard to this clone: The same CDR3 is also encoded by other DNA sequences in this sample. The V gene is TRBV5-1, the J gene TRBJ1-5; 9 positions match TRBD1. After removal of 4 bases from V and 1 base from J, the junction contained 3 bases not matched to a gene. The length of the CDR3 is 15 residues. Germline-derived CDR1 and CDR2 are SGHRS and YFSETQ. The CDR3 loop is CASSPTGGSNQPQHF. The CDR3, as DNA: TGCGCCAGCAGCCCGACAGGGGGAAGCAATCAGCCCCAGCATTTT.

The V gene is TRBV13, the J gene TRBJ1-2; the match to TRBD1 covers 10 bases. J gave up 7 bases and V 5 bases, and 10 bases lay outside the gene matches. The CDR3 sequence is 15 residues long. CDR1 and CDR2 (germline): PRHDT, FYEKMQ (reference sequence). The DNA of the CDR3 is TGTGCCAGCAGCCGGGACAGGGGCCAGAGGGGTGGCTACACCTTC. This translates into CASSRDRGQRGGYTF.

The gene calls are TRBV5-6 and TRBJ1-2; possibly TRBD1 for D (6 bases). Germline assignment: CDR1 SGHDT and CDR2 YYEEEE. The CDR3 sequence is 13 residues long. V was pared by 5 bases and J by 6 bases, with 14 bases between. CDR3 sequence (DNA): TGTGCCAGCAGGACCTGGGGGGCGGATGGCTACACCTTC. Its protein is CASRTWGADGYTF. Combining the CDR3 with reference TRBV5-6 and TRBJ1-2 gives the whole variable domain DAGVTQSPTHLIKTRGQQVTLRCSPKSGHDTVSWYQQALGQGPQFIFQYYEEEERQRGNFPDRFSGHQFPNYSSELNVNALLLGDSALYLCASRTWGADGYTFGSGTRLTVV.

V usage is TRBV7-8 and J usage is TRBJ2-5, with 7 bases lining up with TRBD1. Unmatched junction bases numbered 2, after V lost 6 bases and J lost 1 base. The V gene's germline CDR1 is SGHVS and CDR2 FQNEAQ. This CDR3 comprises 13 residues. The CDR3 nucleotides are TGTGCCAGCAGTCGGGACAGCCAAGAGACCCAGTACTTC. Protein: CASSRDSQETQYF.

The genes are TRBV2 and TRBJ2-7; D not resolved. This CDR3 is 18 amino acids long. V lost 8 bases and J lost 2, with 28 bases in between. CDR1 SNHLY and CDR2 FYNNEI come from the germline V gene. Here the CDR3 reads CASLQPPGGGSRPYEQYF. DNA for the CDR3: TGTGCCAGCCTACAACCCCCCGGCGGCGGCTCCCGACCCTACGAGCAGTACTTC.